This entry is about one TCR beta chain. Its antigen is unknown. These data come from a study of cytomegalovirus exposure and HLA in healthy donors. Study-level findings and limits: In vitro work confirmed that a few CMV-associated chains recognize CMV antigens. Several top significant clusters appeared, in a later analysis, to be linked to common viral pathogens. TCR beta chains associated with HLA were, in a later analysis, more clonally expanded than equally common others. About 90% or about 30% of the time was how often most TCR beta V segments were productive, according to an earlier analysis.

CDR3 length equals 16 residues. Trimming took 3 bases from V and 2 from J; bases not matched to a gene: 3. Germline CDR1 and CDR2: KGHSH and LQKENI. The PCR contained 60 Vbeta and 13 Jbeta primers. Clones were read by immunoSEQ multiplex PCR, and TCRdb kept only the in-frame ones, dropping some. The table includes under 200,000 clones, around 83% detected once. The receptor was isolated from a man in his fifties in good health and CMV-seropositive. The material sequenced was PBMCs. The chain recombines TRBV18 with TRBJ2-1, with 11 positions matching TRBD2. Here the CDR3 reads CASSPPSGRPYNEQFF. In nucleotides, the CDR3 is TGTGCCAGCTCACCTCCTAGCGGGAGGCCCTACAATGAGCAGTTCTTC.